This T cell receptor (beta chain) was sequenced during a study of shared clonotypes between healthy human individuals. General study results and limits: Naive CD4 clonotype sharing across a few donors was approximately 5.2%.

Per the germline V gene, CDR1 is SGHNT and CDR2 is YYREEE (reference sequence). Trimming removed 2 bases at V and 0 bases at J, with 8 bases between. The CDR3 runs 14 residues. Under the authors' procedure: Because ImmunoSEQ provided only junction sequences with no quality scores, the filtering differed. Clones were read by immunoSEQ multiplex PCR, and TCRdb kept only the in-frame ones, dropping some. Clonal size and the V and J genes are those of that table, whereas D and trimming came from the DNA. Here the sample spans around 2,000,000 clones, less than 95% being singletons. CD8 cells regarded as naive lacked CD45RO, were positively chosen for CCR7, and omitted terminally differentiated effector memory CD45RA+ cells. Every donor, a Caucasian adult, lived in Nashville, Tennessee. Comment on this clone: What it recognizes is unknown.

The TCR was taken from a young man in good health. V usage is TRBV5-4 and J usage is TRBJ2-5, with D unresolved. Sample: naive CD8+ T cells sorted from blood. Here the CDR3 reads CASSLGQYQETQYF. CDR3 nucleotides: TGTGCCAGCAGCTTAGGGCAGTACCAAGAGACCCAGTACTTC.